Given below is one T cell receptor beta chain in context. This sample was included in a study of blood T cell repertoires in COVID-19. As originally analysed: Amplified reference gene primers provided the basis for estimating nucleated cell counts. Assay: immunoSEQ multiplex PCR; the TCRdb copy retains only in-frame clones and omits some. V, J and clone size are those of that table, while D and trimming were read from the DNA. The sample records around 300,000 clones, around four fifths being singletons. CDR3 length equals 14 residues. Germline-derived CDR1 and CDR2 are LNHDA and SQIVND (reference sequence). Trimming took off 4 bases at V and 5 bases at J, with 11 bases between the two ends.

The sample was peripheral blood. The chain has TRBV19 and TRBJ2-2, with a weak D call TRBD1 (6 bases). The receptor was derived from a woman aged 50 to 65 with active or convalescent COVID-19. The CDR3 nucleotides are TGTGCCAGTAGTACAGGGGCGGAGACCGGGGAGCTGTTTTTT. As protein: CASSTGAETGELFF.